Described below is a single T cell receptor beta chain sequence and its context. The source of the sample is a study of blood T cell repertoires in COVID-19. About the study: PBMCs, B-cell-depleted T cells, or T cells were the source of the cDNA or gDNA that made up the material.

Sequencing was performed with immunoSEQ multiplex PCR; in TCRdb, only in-frame clones are kept and a portion is missing. The sample holds roughly 110,000 clones, roughly four fifths seen once. This CDR3 spans 15 amino acids. V gave up 1 base and J gave up 4 bases, with 12 bases separating them. CDR1 and CDR2 from the germline V gene are SGDLS and YYNGEE. V usage is TRBV9 and J usage is TRBJ1-5; tentative D call: TRBD1 (6 bases). The receptor comes from a human donor in a cohort sampled during active COVID-19. Sequences were obtained from peripheral blood. CDR3 bases: TGTGCCAGCAGCGTACAGGGGCTTGAGAATCAGCCCCAGCATTTT. It encodes CASSVQGLENQPQHF.